This TCR beta chain was observed in a study of breast tumors, draining lymph nodes, adjacent tissues. This clonotype has a handful of counts. Its specificity is not known. Breast cancer patients provided tissue from their axillary draining lymph nodes. Study findings and constraints: Data only fit, rather than demonstrated, lymph node origin of most tumor T cells. Compared with lymph nodes, tumors were less diverse; compared with nontumor tissue, more. The data were judged consistent with most tumor T cells coming from lymph node and expanding in tumor. Tumor and nontumor repertoires were significantly more similar in luminal-like than in basal-like breast cancer.

The CDR3 covers 15 residues. The V and J ends lost 6 bases and 6 bases, in that order; junction bases with no gene match: 11. The germline CDR1 and CDR2 sequences are MNHNS and SASEGT. TCRdb used MiXCR to reprocess the multiplex PCR reads, holding one entry per CDR3 protein. The sample contains approximately 190,000 distinct CDR3 sequences, over 25% of which appear only once. The sequence was obtained from a female donor with breast cancer. Some clones in this sample may be carry-over from other donors' samples. The source material was axillary lymph node tissue. The chain carries TRBV6-1 and TRBJ2-3; 8 bases match TRBD2. The CDR3: CASSPLAALADTQYF. The CDR3 DNA follows: TGTGCCAGCAGCCCACTAGCGGCGCTCGCGGATACGCAGTATTTT.